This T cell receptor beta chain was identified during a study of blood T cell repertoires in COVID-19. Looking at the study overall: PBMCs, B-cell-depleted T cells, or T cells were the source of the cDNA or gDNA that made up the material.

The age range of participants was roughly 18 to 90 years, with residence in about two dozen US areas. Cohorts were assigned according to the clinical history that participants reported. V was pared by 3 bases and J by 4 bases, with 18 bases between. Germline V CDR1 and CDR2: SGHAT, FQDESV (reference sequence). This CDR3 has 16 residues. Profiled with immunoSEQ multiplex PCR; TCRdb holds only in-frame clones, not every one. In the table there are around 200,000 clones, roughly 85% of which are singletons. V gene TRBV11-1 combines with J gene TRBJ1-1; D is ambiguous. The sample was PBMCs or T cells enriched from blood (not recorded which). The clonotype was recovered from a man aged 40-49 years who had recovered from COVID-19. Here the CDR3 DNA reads TGTGCCAGCAGCTTCCCTAGGGAGGCGGGTTCCACTGAAGCTTTCTTT. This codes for CASSFPREAGSTEAFF.